This T cell receptor (beta chain) was observed in a study of T cell repertoires in cytomegalovirus infection. In the study overall: Both recently identified HLA-C-restricted and well-studied HLA-B-restricted CMV epitopes were used in the study. Regarding the study as a whole: Across the ex vivo response, the dominant clonotypes were HLA-C-restricted CMV-specific TCR beta clonotypes.

As to this clonotype: Its antigen remains unidentified.

Germline-derived CDR1 and CDR2 are SEHNR and FQNEAQ (reference sequence). The CDR3 has 18 amino acids. Deletions cut 3 bases from V and 2 bases from J, with 19 bases between. Each CDR3 protein gets one entry after TCRdb re-called the reads with MiXCR. The table lists roughly 800,000 distinct CDR3 sequences, 25% to 35% of them singletons. The TCR sequence derives from a human donor in good health (CMV status not recorded). Some clones in this sample may be carry-over from other donors' samples. The chain carries TRBV7-9 and TRBJ1-4, with D uncertain. The starting material was cultured CD8+ T cells from PBMCs, obtained from culture after CMV antigen stimulation. Written as DNA, the CDR3 is TGTGCCAGCAGCTTTGGCGGGGAGGGCCGTTTCACTAATGAAAAACTGTTTTTT. Translation: CASSFGGEGRFTNEKLFF. Drawing the rest from reference TRBV7-9 and TRBJ1-4, the complete variable domain is DTGVSQNPRHKITKRGQNVTFRCDPISEHNRLYWYRQTLGQGPEFLTYFQNEAQLEKSRLLSDRFSAERPKGSFSTLEIQRTEQGDSAMYLCASSFGGEGRFTNEKLFFGSGTQLSVL.